A single sample gave rise to the 17 T cell receptor beta chains below, sequenced in a study of blood T cell repertoires in COVID-19. The protocol was immunoSEQ multiplex PCR, while the TCRdb copy is restricted to in-frame clones and leaves out a portion. The table lists about 150,000 clones, 87% of them singletons, with under 7.5% in the top ten. The material sequenced was peripheral blood. The origin of the receptors is an elderly man with acute or convalescent COVID-19.

The sample holds one count of this clone. Here the CDR3 reads CAWRQAYNEKLFF. The CDR3 DNA reads as TGTGCCTGGAGACAGGCCTATAATGAAAAACTGTTTTTT. The V call is TRBV30, the J call TRBJ1-4, with D perhaps TRBD1 (5 bases). The ends were cut back, 3 bases at V and 4 bases at J, with 9 bases in the middle. Germline assignment: CDR1 GTSNPN and CDR2 SVGIG (reference sequence). This CDR3 has 13 residues.

This clone was counted once. The CDR3 spells CASSESGTGDYEQYF. The DNA of the CDR3 is TGTGCCAGCAGTGAATCTGGAACAGGGGACTACGAGCAGTACTTC. This rearrangement joins TRBV25-1 to TRBJ2-7; TRBD1 agrees at 7 bases. Germline V gene lookup returns CDR1 MGHDK and CDR2 SYGVNS. There are 15 residues in the CDR3. V lost 1 base and J lost 3; bases outside the gene matches: 6.

The V call is TRBV19, the J call TRBJ1-4, with 9 bases identical to TRBD1. This CDR3 contains 15 residues. V was clipped by 7 bases and J by 5 bases; unmatched bases: 8. Per the germline V gene, CDR1 is LNHDA and CDR2 is SQIVND (reference sequence). The DNA for the CDR3 is TGTGCCAGTATTTCTACCGGGACAGGGAATGAAAAACTGTTTTTT. Amino acid sequence: CASISTGTGNEKLFF. The full variable domain, with the rest looked up from reference TRBV19 and TRBJ1-4, is DGGITQSPKYLFRKEGQNVTLSCEQNLNHDAMYWYRQDPGQGLRLIYYSQIVNDFQKGDIAEGYSVSREKKESFPLTVTSAQKNPTAFYLCASISTGTGNEKLFFGSGTQLSVL.

The chain employs TRBV10-3 and TRBJ1-1, with D unclear. There are 16 residues in the CDR3. The germline CDR1 and CDR2 sequences are ENHRY and SYGVKD. Trimming cost V 10 bases and J 6 bases, with 27 bases left between them. The CDR3 reads CATADTPGKLDPEAFF. The CDR3, as DNA: TGTGCCACCGCAGATACCCCGGGAAAACTTGACCCTGAAGCTTTCTTT.

The chain joins TRBV9 to TRBJ2-2; 7 bases fit TRBD2. J was trimmed by 2 bases and V by 7 bases; bases with no gene match: 11. The germline V gene encodes CDR1 SGDLS and CDR2 YYNGEE. The CDR3 covers 16 residues. The CDR3 DNA reads as TGTGCCAGCGCGGAGGGCGGGAGACTAAACACCGGGGAGCTGTTTTTT. This gives the protein CASAEGGRLNTGELFF. Drawing the rest from reference TRBV9 and TRBJ2-2, the complete variable domain is DSGVTQTPKHLITATGQRVTLRCSPRSGDLSVYWYQQSLDQGLQFLIQYYNGEERAKGNILERFSAQQFPDLHSELNLSSLELGDSALYFCASAEGGRLNTGELFFGEGSRLTVL.

This rearrangement joins TRBV7-8 to TRBJ1-1; D remains unclear. The germline V gene encodes CDR1 SGHVS and CDR2 FQNEAQ. The V end was cut by 4 bases, the J end by 0 bases, with 6 bases between. The CDR3 loop spans 13 amino acids. The CDR3 DNA reads TGTGCCAGCAGCTCTAGATTGAACACTGAAGCTTTCTTT. It specifies CASSSRLNTEAFF.

The chain combines TRBV6-6 with TRBJ1-1; no clear D. The germline gives CDR1 MNHNY, CDR2 SVGAGI (reference sequence). The CDR3 sequence is 12 residues long. Trimming left V 8 bases short and J 5 bases short, with 12 bases between. The CDR3 region has the DNA TGTGCCAGCTCACTAACCGGAACTGAAGCTTTCTTT. This gives the protein CASSLTGTEAFF.

The rearrangement links TRBV18 to TRBJ1-1; 8 positions agree with TRBD1. The CDR3 sequence is 14 residues long. Germline V gives CDR1 KGHSH, CDR2 LQKENI. Trimming at V came to 4 bases and at J to 6 bases, leaving 7 bases not matched to a gene. The CDR3 DNA is TGTGCCAGCTCACTCACAGGGGGAAGGGCTGAAGCTTTCTTT. It is translated as CASSLTGGRAEAFF.

The V gene is TRBV6-2 or TRBV6-3, the J gene TRBJ2-7, with 7 bases identical to TRBD1. With V trimmed by 4 bases and J by 4 bases, 13 bases remained unmatched. The CDR3 contains 16 residues. Germline V gene sequence: CDR1 MNHEY, CDR2 SVGEGT. The DNA of the CDR3 is TGTGCCAGCAGTTCCGCCCAAGTGGACAGGCCGTACGAGCAGTACTTC. It specifies CASSSAQVDRPYEQYF.

This chain joins TRBV10-3 and TRBJ2-2; the match to TRBD1 covers 10 bases. V shed 6 bases, J shed 0 bases, and the junction held 4 bases outside the gene matches. Germline V gene sequence: CDR1 ENHRY, CDR2 SYGVKD. The CDR3 loop spans 16 amino acids. The CDR3 DNA follows: TGTGCCATCAGCCAAGGGACAGGGGCGAACACCGGGGAGCTGTTTTTT. Its protein is CAISQGTGANTGELFF.

This rearrangement joins TRBV2 to TRBJ1-5; D remains unclear. The CDR3 loop spans 15 amino acids. Looked up from germline, CDR1 is SNHLY and CDR2 is FYNNEI. V was shortened by 5 bases and J by 7 bases, with 18 bases between the two germline ends. CDR3 sequence reads: CASSPPPGAGQPQHF. The DNA of the CDR3 is TGTGCCAGCAGTCCTCCCCCGGGCGCGGGGCAGCCCCAGCATTTT. The entire variable domain, with the rest obtained from reference TRBV2 and TRBJ1-5, is as follows: EPEVTQTPSHQVTQMGQEVILRCVPISNHLYFYWYRQILGQKVEFLVSFYNNEISEKSEIFDDQFSVERPDGSNFTLKIRSTKLEDSAMYFCASSPPPGAGQPQHFGDGTRLSIL.

The rearrangement joins TRBV7-9 to TRBJ2-7; no reliable D call. The germline V gene encodes CDR1 SEHNR and CDR2 FQNEAQ (reference sequence). Trimming pared 5 bases from V and 7 bases from J, leaving 12 bases between. CDR3 length equals 12 residues. The CDR3 region has the DNA TGTGCCAGCAGCCTCTCCCCGTCGGAGCAGTACTTC. Protein: CASSLSPSEQYF.

This chain uses TRBV27 with TRBJ1-2; D ambiguous. Germline V gene data show CDR1 as MNHEY and CDR2 as SMNVEV (reference sequence). V shed 1 base and J shed 5 bases, with 11 bases lying between them. The CDR3 runs to 14 residues. The CDR3 bases are TGTGCCAGCAGTTTATTGAGACCGGGGTATGGCTACACCTTC. This sequence encodes CASSLLRPGYGYTF.

The CDR3 spells CASSVAHRANTGELFF. CDR3 sequence (DNA): TGTGCCAGCAGCGTAGCCCACCGAGCGAACACCGGGGAGCTGTTTTTT. The chain links TRBV9 to TRBJ2-2, with unresolved D. The CDR3 is made up of 16 amino acids. Germline CDR1 reads SGDLS; CDR2 reads YYNGEE. V lost 0 bases and J lost 0, with 9 bases in between.

J is TRBJ1-3 and V is TRBV27; D remains unclear. The ends were cut back, 6 bases at V and 0 bases at J, with 9 bases in the middle. This CDR3 has 14 amino acids. Per the germline V gene, CDR1 is MNHEY and CDR2 is SMNVEV (reference sequence). CDR3 sequence (DNA): TGTGCCAGCAGGCCGCGTGCCTCTGGAAACACCATATATTTT. Translation gives CASRPRASGNTIYF.

Here the CDR3 DNA reads TGTGCCAGCAGTTTAGGGGACAGAAGGACTGAAGCTTTCTTT. Its translation is CASSLGDRRTEAFF. The V call is TRBV28, the J call TRBJ1-1, with 7 positions matching TRBD1. This CDR3 comprises 14 residues. Germline CDR1 MDHEN, CDR2 SYDVKM. J was trimmed by 5 bases and V by 2 bases; bases with no gene match: 5.

Turning to this clone: One junction end disagrees with the germline gene, perhaps due to a read error. The CDR3 coding sequence is TGTGCCAGCAGCTTAGAGGCAGGGGGCAGGAATTTT. This gives the protein CASSLEAGGRNF. The J gene is TRBJ2-3, the V gene TRBV7-9, with 8 bases identical to TRBD1. This CDR3 spans 12 amino acids. Per the germline V gene, CDR1 is SEHNR and CDR2 is FQNEAQ (reference sequence).